The 17 T cell receptor beta chains reported below all come from one sample, sequenced in a study of control samples from healthy donors and cancer patients. Produced via immunoSEQ multiplex PCR; TCRdb's table is partial and in-frame only. The sample has about 120,000 clones, about 90% seen once. Specimen: blood. Source of these receptors: a man aged 18 to 30 in good health.

This chain links TRBV7-7 with TRBJ2-2; D gene ambiguous. V gave up 4 bases and J gave up 4 bases, with 10 bases separating them. CDR1 is SSHAT and CDR2 is FNYEAQ in the germline V gene (reference sequence). The CDR3 runs to 14 residues. CDR3: CASSSGRFTGELFF. The CDR3 coding sequence is TGTGCCAGCAGCTCCGGACGGTTCACCGGGGAGCTGTTTTTT.

The rearrangement links TRBV11-2 to TRBJ1-1; no firm D call. This CDR3 is built from 14 residues. V was pared by 1 base and J by 4 bases, with 10 bases between. Per the germline V gene, CDR1 is SGHAT and CDR2 is FQNNGV. The CDR3 reads CASSLVRGPTEAFF. CDR3 coding DNA: TGTGCCAGCAGCTTAGTAAGAGGACCCACTGAAGCTTTCTTT.

The rearrangement uses TRBV5-6 and TRBJ2-1, with 7 positions matching TRBD1. V dropped 0 bases and J dropped 0; count of bases not matched to a gene: 3. CDR1 SGHDT and CDR2 YYEEEE come from the germline V gene. This CDR3 is 16 amino acids long. The CDR3 DNA is TGTGCCAGCAGCTTGGACAGGGGAAGCTCCTACAATGAGCAGTTCTTC. It encodes CASSLDRGSSYNEQFF.

In this sample, this clone turned up a few times. This chain connects TRBV10-1 to TRBJ1-1; 7 bases map to TRBD1. V shed 4 bases, J shed 1 base, and the junction held 6 bases outside the gene matches. CDR3 length: 15 residues. CDR1 is WNHNN, CDR2 SYGVQD, per germline (reference sequence). For the CDR3, the DNA is TGCGCCAGCAGTGTCCGGGGACAGCCGAACACTGAAGCTTTCTTT. Its protein product is CASSVRGQPNTEAFF.

The chain has TRBV7-3 and TRBJ2-2, with D perhaps TRBD1 (8 bases). The CDR3 extends over 14 amino acids. Trimming removed 5 bases at V and 3 bases at J, with 10 bases between. The germline gives CDR1 SGHTA, CDR2 FQGTGA. The CDR3, as DNA: TGTGCCAGCAGCACAGGGGGGGACACCGGGGAGCTGTTTTTT. It codes for CASSTGGDTGELFF.

The chain combines TRBV5-6 with TRBJ2-1; D is uncertain. Trimming left V 2 bases short and J 0 bases short, with 12 bases between. Germline V gene sequence: CDR1 SGHDT, CDR2 YYEEEE. The CDR3 sequence is 16 residues long. CDR3 protein: CASSLLVDGSYNEQFF. CDR3 sequence (DNA): TGTGCCAGCAGCTTACTGGTAGACGGCTCCTACAATGAGCAGTTCTTC.

This clone was seen just once. This sequence joins TRBV28 and TRBJ1-1, with D unclear. The CDR3 has 17 residues. Germline V gene data show CDR1 as MDHEN and CDR2 as SYDVKM. The V end lost 3 bases, the J end lost 0 bases, and 17 bases lay between the germline ends. The CDR3 sequence is CASSFRSGTLLNTEAFF. DNA for the CDR3: TGTGCCAGCAGTTTTCGTTCGGGCACGTTGCTGAACACTGAAGCTTTCTTT.

This clone was seen a few times. The V and J genes are TRBV25-1 and TRBJ1-1, with no clear D. The V and J ends lost 1 base and 7 bases respectively, with 10 bases between them. Germline-derived CDR1 and CDR2 are MGHDK and SYGVNS. This CDR3 has 13 amino acids. CDR3 coding DNA: TGTGCCAGCAGTGAATCCCCTTCGATTGAAGCTTTCTTT. It yields the protein CASSESPSIEAFF.

V usage is TRBV7-6 and J usage is TRBJ2-1; D unclear. Trimming cost V 2 bases and J 6 bases, with 8 bases left between them. The germline CDR1 and CDR2 sequences are SGHVS and FNYEAQ. CDR3 length: 13 amino acids. CDR3 in DNA: TGTGCCAGCAGCTTAATCCCCGGCAATGAGCAGTTCTTC. Encoded protein: CASSLIPGNEQFF.

The V gene is TRBV28, the J gene TRBJ1-1; D is ambiguous. The CDR3 loop spans 15 amino acids. The V gene's germline CDR1 is MDHEN and CDR2 SYDVKM. V dropped 6 bases and J dropped 1 base, with 15 bases sitting between them. The CDR3 region is CASSPPFSANTEAFF. For the CDR3, the DNA is TGTGCCAGCAGCCCCCCTTTTTCGGCGAACACTGAAGCTTTCTTT.

Only one count was recorded for this clone. This chain uses TRBV7-2 with TRBJ1-1; no clear D gene. CDR3 length equals 12 residues. Germline CDR1 SGHTA, CDR2 FQGNSA. V was shortened by 5 bases and J by 7 bases, with 11 bases between the two germline ends. The CDR3 DNA reads as TGTGCCAGCAGCCCTACATGGGATGAAGCTTTCTTT. Protein product: CASSPTWDEAFF.

This clone has just one count. Germline is not matched at one junction end, which may reflect a read error. This chain connects TRBV6-1 to TRBJ2-7; 7 nucleotides match TRBD1. Germline CDR1 and CDR2: MNHNS and SASEGT. The CDR3 length is 15 residues. Written as DNA, the CDR3 is TGTGCCAGCACTGAAATTGGGGACAGCACCTACGAGCAGTACTTC. Protein: CASTEIGDSTYEQYF.

This clone has a single count. The chain has TRBV5-1 and TRBJ2-1; D is uncertain. Germline CDR1 reads SGHRS; CDR2 reads YFSETQ. The CDR3 runs 13 residues. Trimming removed 3 bases at V and 7 bases at J, with 11 bases between. Written as DNA, the CDR3 is TGCGCCAGCAGCTCACTAAATAGTAATGAGCAGTTCTTC. It translates to CASSSLNSNEQFF.

This clone was counted a single time. V is TRBV15 and J is TRBJ2-6, with D perhaps assigned TRBD1 or TRBD2 (5 bases each). The length of the CDR3 is 16 residues. Germline-derived CDR1 and CDR2 are LNHNV and YYDKDF (reference sequence). Trimming pared 0 bases from V and 13 bases from J, leaving 19 bases between. CDR3 amino acids: CATSRDPRDAPGVLTF. As DNA, the CDR3 is TGTGCCACCAGCAGAGATCCAAGGGACGCCCCGGGGGTCCTGACTTTC.

The chain carries TRBV7-9 and TRBJ1-1, with D possibly TRBD1 on 6 matching bases. The CDR3 covers 14 residues. The V gene lost 4 bases and the J gene lost 6 bases, with 15 bases spanning the gap. Germline lookup yields CDR1 SEHNR and CDR2 FQNEAQ (reference sequence). CDR3 sequence (DNA): TGTGCCAGCAGCTCTATACAGGGAACCCCTGAAGCTTTCTTT. This translates into CASSSIQGTPEAFF. The variable domain in full, completed from reference TRBV7-9 and TRBJ1-1, reads DTGVSQNPRHKITKRGQNVTFRCDPISEHNRLYWYRQTLGQGPEFLTYFQNEAQLEKSRLLSDRFSAERPKGSFSTLEIQRTEQGDSAMYLCASSSIQGTPEAFFGQGTRLTVV.

This chain links TRBV6-5 with TRBJ2-7; D gene ambiguous. V shed 10 bases and J shed 3 bases, with 13 bases lying between them. This CDR3 is built from 12 residues. Germline assignment: CDR1 MNHEY and CDR2 SVGAGI. This CDR3 is CATRTRLYEQYF. The CDR3 coding sequence is TGTGCCACGAGGACCAGGCTCTACGAGCAGTACTTC.

This clone was counted once. The rearrangement uses TRBV30 and TRBJ2-7; possible D gene TRBD1, 5 bases. V lost 7 bases and J 3 bases, leaving 10 bases between the germline ends. Germline CDR1 and CDR2: GTSNPN and SVGIG (reference sequence). The CDR3 extends over 11 amino acids. The CDR3 spells CASKDSYEQYF. CDR3 DNA: TGTGCCTCCAAAGACAGCTACGAGCAGTACTTC.